The rows below give T cell receptor beta chains drawn from one sample of a study of cytomegalovirus exposure and HLA in healthy donors. Clones were sequenced by immunoSEQ multiplex PCR, and TCRdb holds only the in-frame ones, with some missing. The sample records approximately 110,000 clones, over 60% being singletons. Sequenced: PBMCs. These receptors were obtained from a man aged 50-59 years in good health and CMV-seronegative. The CDR3 runs from the conserved cysteine through the conserved F or W. Fields, in order: D gene, V gene, CDR3 length, clone size, J gene, CDR3 DNA, CDR3 protein. The D gene is left open where the match is weak. Size is omitted from some rows. Given values are once, few, many or a class for expanded clones.

d_gene: NA; v_gene: TRBV10-2; len: 12; abundance: NA; j_gene: TRBJ1-1; CDR3nt: TGCGCCAGCAGTGACGGGGGGATATCTGCTTTCTTT; CDR3aa: CASSDGGISAFF
d_gene: NA; v_gene: TRBV6-4; len: 14; abundance: NA; j_gene: TRBJ1-5; CDR3nt: TGTGCCAGCATCTCCCCGTGGGGGGACCAGCCCCAGCATTTT; CDR3aa: CASISPWGDQPQHF
d_gene: NA; v_gene: TRBV7-2; len: 14; abundance: NA; j_gene: TRBJ1-1; CDR3nt: TGTGCCAGCAGCTTAGCGCAAAGGAGCACTGAAGCTTTCTTT; CDR3aa: CASSLAQRSTEAFF
d_gene: NA; v_gene: TRBV11-1; len: 13; abundance: NA; j_gene: TRBJ1-6; CDR3nt: TGTGCCAGCAGCCGTTCCTATAATTCACCCCTCCACTTT; CDR3aa: CASSRSYNSPLHF
d_gene: NA; v_gene: TRBV7-2; len: 13; abundance: NA; j_gene: TRBJ2-5; CDR3nt: TGTGCCAGCAGTACCCCGGGGGTGGAGACCCAGTACTTC; CDR3aa: CASSTPGVETQYF
d_gene: NA; v_gene: TRBV6-1; len: 13; abundance: NA; j_gene: TRBJ2-2; CDR3nt: TGTGCCAGCAGCATGGCGGCGGCCGGGGAGCTGTTTTTT; CDR3aa: CASSMAAAGELFF
d_gene: TRBD1; v_gene: TRBV5-4; len: 12; abundance: few; j_gene: TRBJ1-2; CDR3nt: TGTGCCAACTGGGACAGCATCTATGGCTACACCTTC; CDR3aa: CANWDSIYGYTF
d_gene: NA; v_gene: TRBV30; len: 13; abundance: NA; j_gene: TRBJ2-2; CDR3nt: TGTGCCTGGAGTGTACCTCGACTGAGGGAGCTGTTTTTT; CDR3aa: CAWSVPRLRELFF
d_gene: NA; v_gene: TRBV7-9; len: 14; abundance: NA; j_gene: TRBJ2-3; CDR3nt: TGTGCCAGCAGCTTTAGCAGAAGCACAGATACGCAGTATTTT; CDR3aa: CASSFSRSTDTQYF
d_gene: NA; v_gene: TRBV10-3; len: 14; abundance: once; j_gene: TRBJ1-5; CDR3nt: TGTGCCAGCAGTTCAGGGGTTCTCAATCAGCCCCAGCATTTT; CDR3aa: CASSSGVLNQPQHF
d_gene: NA; v_gene: TRBV19; len: 15; abundance: NA; j_gene: TRBJ1-1; CDR3nt: TGTGCCAGTAGTATGTGGGGGGGCGTAAACACTGAAGCTTTCTTT; CDR3aa: CASSMWGGVNTEAFF
d_gene: TRBD2; v_gene: TRBV2; len: 14; abundance: NA; j_gene: TRBJ2-3; CDR3nt: TGTGCCAGCACCCTAGCGGGGGGCACAGATACGCAGTATTTT; CDR3aa: CASTLAGGTDTQYF
d_gene: TRBD2; v_gene: TRBV11-1; len: 16; abundance: NA; j_gene: TRBJ2-3; CDR3nt: TGTGCCAGCAGCTTAACTAGCGGGGCGGGGACAGATACGCAGTATTTT; CDR3aa: CASSLTSGAGTDTQYF
d_gene: NA; v_gene: TRBV7-9; len: 15; abundance: NA; j_gene: TRBJ1-1; CDR3nt: TGTGCCAGCGTCTCTCAGGCTCGGGAATCCACTGAAGCTTTCTTT; CDR3aa: CASVSQARESTEAFF
d_gene: NA; v_gene: TRBV7-2; len: 14; abundance: NA; j_gene: TRBJ2-5; CDR3nt: TGTGCCAGCAGCCTTTATGGACAGCAAGAGACCCAGTACTTC; CDR3aa: CASSLYGQQETQYF
d_gene: NA; v_gene: TRBV5-4; len: 14; abundance: NA; j_gene: TRBJ2-5; CDR3nt: TGTGCCAGCAGCTTTCGGGGATTCCAAGAGACCCAGTACTTC; CDR3aa: CASSFRGFQETQYF
d_gene: TRBD2; v_gene: TRBV11-3; len: 15; abundance: NA; j_gene: TRBJ2-1; CDR3nt: TGTGCCAGCAGCCCAGGGAGGGAAAGGACCAATGAGCAGTTCTTC; CDR3aa: CASSPGRERTNEQFF
d_gene: NA; v_gene: TRBV7-9; len: 15; abundance: NA; j_gene: TRBJ1-1; CDR3nt: TGTGCCAGCAGCTTAGCGCTCTCAGACGGACAGGAAGCTTTCTTT; CDR3aa: CASSLALSDGQEAFF
d_gene: TRBD1; v_gene: TRBV4-1; len: 18; abundance: few; j_gene: TRBJ1-4; CDR3nt: TGCGCCAGCAGCCACACATTGGAGCCTGGGACAGGGTATGAAAAACTGTTTTTT; CDR3aa: CASSHTLEPGTGYEKLFF
d_gene: NA; v_gene: TRBV7-2; len: 15; abundance: NA; j_gene: TRBJ2-3; CDR3nt: TGTGCCAGCAGCTTAGATTCAGAGGACACAGATACGCAGTATTTT; CDR3aa: CASSLDSEDTDTQYF
d_gene: NA; v_gene: TRBV15; len: 14; abundance: once; j_gene: TRBJ1-5; CDR3nt: TGTGCCACCAGCAGAGATCACAGTTCTCAGCCCCAGCATTTT; CDR3aa: CATSRDHSSQPQHF
d_gene: NA; v_gene: TRBV4-1; len: 13; abundance: NA; j_gene: TRBJ1-1; CDR3nt: TGCGCCAGCAGCCAAGATGAGCGGTTAGAAGCTTTCTTT; CDR3aa: CASSQDERLEAFF
d_gene: TRBD1; v_gene: TRBV11-3; len: 16; abundance: NA; j_gene: TRBJ2-2; CDR3nt: TGTGCCAGCAGCCCGGGACAGGAGGCGAACACCGGGGAGCTGTTTTTT; CDR3aa: CASSPGQEANTGELFF
d_gene: NA; v_gene: TRBV6-5; len: 14; abundance: NA; j_gene: TRBJ1-2; CDR3nt: TGTGCCAGCACCCCCGCGGAGCGAACAGGAGGCTACACCTTC; CDR3aa: CASTPAERTGGYTF
d_gene: TRBD1; v_gene: TRBV6-1; len: 15; abundance: NA; j_gene: TRBJ1-1; CDR3nt: TGTGCCAGCACTCAAACCCGGGGACAGCGAAATGAAGCTTTCTTT; CDR3aa: CASTQTRGQRNEAFF
d_gene: NA; v_gene: TRBV19; len: 11; abundance: NA; j_gene: TRBJ1-2; CDR3nt: TGTGCCAGTAGTATCGAGGCGGGCTACACCTTC; CDR3aa: CASSIEAGYTF
d_gene: NA; v_gene: TRBV5-6; len: 17; abundance: NA; j_gene: TRBJ1-1; CDR3nt: TGTGCCAGCAGCCCCTTTTTCGCTGCGGGGCCTGACACTGAAGCTTTCTTT; CDR3aa: CASSPFFAAGPDTEAFF
d_gene: TRBD1; v_gene: TRBV7-2; len: 16; abundance: NA; j_gene: TRBJ2-3; CDR3nt: TGTGCCAGCAGCCTCTGGACAGGGGCGAGCACAGATACGCAGTATTTT; CDR3aa: CASSLWTGASTDTQYF
d_gene: TRBD2; v_gene: TRBV9; len: 15; abundance: NA; j_gene: TRBJ2-7; CDR3nt: TGTGCCAGCAGCGCTCGGGAGGAGCGGGGATACGAGCAGTACTTC; CDR3aa: CASSAREERGYEQYF
d_gene: TRBD1; v_gene: TRBV5-1; len: 14; abundance: once; j_gene: TRBJ2-5; CDR3nt: TGCGCCAGCAGCTTCCCGGGACAGGGGGACTCCCAGTACTTC; CDR3aa: CASSFPGQGDSQYF
d_gene: TRBD1; v_gene: TRBV11-2; len: 15; abundance: few; j_gene: TRBJ2-1; CDR3nt: TGTGCCAGCAGCTTATGGACAGGGGAAGATACTGAGCAGTTCTTC; CDR3aa: CASSLWTGEDTEQFF
d_gene: NA; v_gene: TRBV10-3; len: 12; abundance: NA; j_gene: TRBJ1-2; CDR3nt: TGTGCCATCGGAGCGCCACGCTATGGCTACACCTTC; CDR3aa: CAIGAPRYGYTF
d_gene: NA; v_gene: TRBV7-9; len: 15; abundance: NA; j_gene: TRBJ2-2; CDR3nt: TGTGCCAGCAGCGAGGGGGACGGATGGACCGGGGAGCTGTTTTTT; CDR3aa: CASSEGDGWTGELFF
d_gene: TRBD1; v_gene: TRBV28; len: 15; abundance: NA; j_gene: TRBJ1-1; CDR3nt: TGTGCCAGCAAACCTTGGACAGGGATGAACACTGAAGCTTTCTTT; CDR3aa: CASKPWTGMNTEAFF
d_gene: NA; v_gene: TRBV5-1; len: 11; abundance: NA; j_gene: TRBJ2-3; CDR3nt: TGCGCCAGCCAGACCCGAGGCAGGGAGTATTTT; CDR3aa: CASQTRGREYF
d_gene: NA; v_gene: TRBV5-4; len: 16; abundance: once; j_gene: TRBJ2-6; CDR3nt: TGTGCCAGCAGCTTGGACTTTAACTCTGGGGCCAACGTCCTGACTTTC; CDR3aa: CASSLDFNSGANVLTF
d_gene: NA; v_gene: TRBV5-4; len: 13; abundance: NA; j_gene: TRBJ1-1; CDR3nt: TGTGCCAGCAGCTTACGGGAAAACACTGAAGCTTTCTTT; CDR3aa: CASSLRENTEAFF
d_gene: NA; v_gene: TRBV11-3; len: 13; abundance: NA; j_gene: TRBJ1-1; CDR3nt: TGTGCCAGCAGCTTAGATCAGAACACTGAAGCTTTCTTT; CDR3aa: CASSLDQNTEAFF
d_gene: TRBD2; v_gene: TRBV11-1; len: 15; abundance: NA; j_gene: TRBJ2-3; CDR3nt: TGTGCCAGCAGCCCGACGGCGGGGGGCACAGATACGCAGTATTTT; CDR3aa: CASSPTAGGTDTQYF
d_gene: NA; v_gene: TRBV2; len: 12; abundance: NA; j_gene: TRBJ1-2; CDR3nt: TGTGCCAGCAGCGCCCAGGGGTTTGGCTACACCTTC; CDR3aa: CASSAQGFGYTF
d_gene: TRBD1; v_gene: TRBV4-1; len: 17; abundance: NA; j_gene: TRBJ1-2; CDR3nt: TGCGCCAGCAGCCTCGTAATACCCAGGGGGACAGCAAATGGCTACACCTTC; CDR3aa: CASSLVIPRGTANGYTF
d_gene: TRBD2; v_gene: TRBV4-3; len: 18; abundance: few; j_gene: TRBJ2-2; CDR3nt: TGCGCCAGCAGCCAAGAAGGCCTAGCGGGCTCGAACACCGGGGAGCTGTTTTTT; CDR3aa: CASSQEGLAGSNTGELFF
d_gene: TRBD2; v_gene: TRBV9; len: 18; abundance: NA; j_gene: TRBJ2-5; CDR3nt: TGTGCCAGCAGCGTAGGATTTCTAGCGGGGGGGCCTCAAGAGACCCAGTACTTC; CDR3aa: CASSVGFLAGGPQETQYF